This entry concerns a single TCR beta chain. The data were taken from a study of blood T cell repertoires in COVID-19. Study summary: Both acute and convalescent COVID-19 samples were obtained from the United States, Italy and Spain. Sample material is recorded as cDNA or gDNA derived from T cells, B-cell-depleted T cells, or PBMCs.

Per germline, CDR1 MGHRA and CDR2 YSYEKL. This CDR3 has 14 residues. Trimming left V 1 base short and J 0 bases short, with 7 bases between. Study processing details: Researchers report that nucleated cell counts were estimated from reference gene primer amplification. TCRdb's copy holds only in-frame clones and misses some; the assay was immunoSEQ multiplex PCR. The V and J calls and clone size come from that table; D and trimming were worked out from the DNA. The repertoire holds fewer than 500,000 clones, with 75% to 90% as singletons. This TCR was sampled from a woman in her 30s with active or convalescent COVID-19. Input material: peripheral blood. V and J are TRBV4-1 and TRBJ2-7; possibly TRBD2 for D (6 bases). CDR3 amino acids: CASSQGGASYEQYF. The CDR3 DNA reads TGCGCCAGCAGCCAAGGCGGGGCCTCCTACGAGCAGTACTTC.